This T cell receptor (beta chain) was observed in a study of Ad26.COV2.S vaccination and SARS-CoV-2 variants. Study summary: Ad26.COV2.S given intramuscularly, once or twice 56 days apart. Study findings and constraints: Total T cell responses may have been underestimated by the TCR breadth and depth analyses. The authors reported substantial breadth in spike-specific CD8+ and CD4+ T cell responses after vaccination.

Points on this clone: Its antigen is as yet unknown.

Treatment here: approximately 18 received Ad26.COV2.S at low or high dose, single or two shots; a few received placebo; per-sample allocation not given. Each sample was drawn 63 days after the first injection (of vaccine or placebo). Libraries were prepared by immunoSEQ multiplex PCR; TCRdb keeps only in-frame clonotypes and omits some of them. The sample yields hundreds of thousands of clones, around 90% seen once. CDR3 length equals 15 residues. The J segment lost 9 bases and the V segment lost 0 bases, leaving 6 bases of the junction unmatched. Per the germline V gene, CDR1 is MNHEY and CDR2 is SVGAGI.

The input for sequencing was peripheral blood, taken in a trial of Ad26.COV2.S vaccine versus placebo. The receptor was isolated from a person between 18 and 65 years old who received the Ad26.COV2.S COVID-19 vaccine or a placebo. The V gene is TRBV6-5, the J gene TRBJ2-3; 10 bases are shared with TRBD1. This chain's CDR3 is CASSYSNQGQGTQYF. Written as DNA, the CDR3 is TGTGCCAGCAGTTACTCGAACCAGGGACAGGGGACGCAGTATTTT.